These 30 T cell receptor beta chains share one sample of origin, sequenced in a study of T cells after yellow fever vaccination. TCRdb recomputed calls from the 5' RACE reads with MiXCR, one row per CDR3 protein. The sample includes about 580,000 distinct CDR3 sequences, about a sixth of them seen just once. The specimen comprised PBMCs, sampled less than 6 days after the first yellow fever vaccination. The receptors come from a young man who received the YFV17D yellow fever vaccine.

The CDR3 nucleotides read TGCGCCAGCAGCCAAGACCCGGGCCAAGAGACCCAGTACTTC. Its translation is CASSQDPGQETQYF. The chain couples TRBV4-3 to TRBJ2-5; the D is unclear. V lost 0 bases and J lost 1, with 6 bases in between. The CDR3 runs to 14 residues. Germline CDR1 reads LGHNA; CDR2 reads YSLEER.

This clonotype was observed a few times. The V and J genes are TRBV7-8 and TRBJ2-7, with TRBD2 identical over 9 bases. J lost 4 bases, V lost 0 bases, and 7 bases had no gene match. The length of the CDR3 is 16 residues. CDR1 and CDR2 from the germline V gene are SGHVS and FQNEAQ. In DNA, the CDR3 is TGTGCCAGCAGCTTAGCATCGGGACTAGCTTTGTACGAGCAGTACTTC. This sequence encodes CASSLASGLALYEQYF.

This clonotype was seen a handful of times. The chain links TRBV27 to TRBJ1-2; a weak D match, TRBD1 (5 bases). Looked up from germline, CDR1 is MNHEY and CDR2 is SMNVEV (reference sequence). Trimming removed 3 bases from V and 8 bases from J, with 19 bases in between. The CDR3 length is 15 residues. CDR3 sequence reads: CASSFSLSGTGGYTF. CDR3 bases: TGTGCCAGCAGTTTTAGTCTTTCAGGGACGGGGGGCTACACCTTC.

Points on this clonotype: The limits of the CDR3 on the DNA are not certain, so only TCRdb's listed CDR3 is given. The rearrangement uses TRBV3-1 and TRBJ2-2; the D call of TRBD2 is as the table states it, not checked on the DNA. The CDR3 spans 18 amino acids, including both terminal residues. Germline CDR1 LGHDT, CDR2 YNNKEL (reference sequence). The CDR3 sequence: CACSHGLAGGAGLGAVFF.

This clonotype was seen a handful of times. The chain couples TRBV5-6 to TRBJ2-7; D possibly corresponds to TRBD1 (5 bases). Between the trimmed V and J ends, which lost 1 base and 6 bases, there was a span of 8 bases. Germline V gene data show CDR1 as SGHDT and CDR2 as YYEEEE. The CDR3 has 12 amino acids. The CDR3 here is CASSLIGVEQYV. The DNA of the CDR3 is TGTGCCAGCAGCTTGATAGGGGTCGAGCAGTACGTC.

V and J are TRBV7-2 and TRBJ1-1; D call uncertain. The CDR3 loop spans 16 amino acids. Germline CDR1 is SGHTA and CDR2 is FQGNSA. V was shortened by 5 bases and J by 0 bases, with 16 bases between the two germline ends. The CDR3, as DNA: TGTGCCAGCAGCACATCCCCCATGGGTCTGAACACTGAAGCTTTCTTT. Encoded protein: CASSTSPMGLNTEAFF.

The V and J genes are TRBV7-3 and TRBJ2-3; D is ambiguous. The ends were cut back, 0 bases at V and 2 bases at J, with 9 bases in the middle. The CDR3 consists of 15 residues. Germline assignment: CDR1 SGHTA and CDR2 FQGTGA. CDR3 loop: CASSLTSSYTDTQYF. CDR3 bases: TGTGCCAGCAGCTTAACCAGCTCTTACACAGATACGCAGTATTTT.

The CDR3, as DNA: TGTGCCATCAGTGAGTCTGGCGGGGTAGAGACCCAGTACTTC. Translation: CAISESGGVETQYF. The chain joins TRBV10-3 to TRBJ2-5; TRBD2 is a possible D gene (6 bases). V was clipped by 0 bases and J by 4 bases, with 9 bases between them. CDR1 is ENHRY, CDR2 SYGVKD, per germline. The CDR3 is 14 residues long.

J is TRBJ1-2 and V is TRBV7-2, with D unclear. The CDR3 length is 13 residues. Germline lookup yields CDR1 SGHTA and CDR2 FQGNSA. The V gene lost 7 bases and the J gene lost 6 bases, with 15 bases spanning the gap. DNA of the CDR3: TGTGCCAGCAATAAACAGACAAGTGATGGCTACACCTTC. Translating it yields CASNKQTSDGYTF.

In its sample, this clonotype was seen many times. This sequence joins TRBV4-1 and TRBJ2-1; 8 nucleotides line up with TRBD1. CDR1 is MGHRA, CDR2 YSYEKL, per germline. With V trimmed by 1 base and J by 4 bases, 9 bases remained unmatched. CDR3 length equals 17 residues. The CDR3 DNA reads as TGCGCCAGCAGCCAAGGAAAAGGGGGACAGGCATACAATGAGCAGTTCTTC. Translation: CASSQGKGGQAYNEQFF.

The V and J genes are TRBV4-3 and TRBJ2-4; D call uncertain. Trimming shortened V by 1 base and J by 0 bases, and 4 bases separated the two germline ends. Germline V lookup: CDR1 LGHNA, CDR2 YSLEER. The CDR3 is 14 residues long. CDR3 region: CASSQALAKNIQYF. CDR3 DNA: TGCGCCAGCAGCCAAGCTCTAGCCAAAAACATTCAGTACTTC.

This clonotype was observed a few times. The rearrangement links TRBV10-3 to TRBJ1-1, with D unresolved. The CDR3 extends over 14 amino acids. CDR1 is ENHRY, CDR2 SYGVKD, per germline. Trimming took 0 bases from V and 11 from J, leaving 16 bases between them. DNA of the CDR3: TGTGCCATCAGTGAGTCCTGGGCAGGCGTGGGGGCTTTCTTT. It is translated as CAISESWAGVGAFF.

The V and J genes are TRBV4-3 and TRBJ2-1, with D perhaps given as TRBD1 or TRBD2 (6 bases each). Per germline, CDR1 LGHNA and CDR2 YSLEER. Trimming shortened V by 0 bases and J by 2 bases, and 11 bases separated the two germline ends. CDR3 length equals 16 residues. CDR3 nucleotides: TGCGCCAGCAGCCAAGATCCTGGGGGGCCCTACAATGAGCAGTTCTTC. This gives the protein CASSQDPGGPYNEQFF.

This clonotype appeared a few times. The genes are TRBV6-5 and TRBJ1-2; the D is unclear. Germline V CDR1 and CDR2: MNHEY, SVGAGI. The CDR3 contains 15 residues. V lost 0 bases to trimming and J lost 3 bases, with 11 bases between them. In nucleotides, the CDR3 is TGTGCCAGCAGTTACTCGATTGACGAGTACTATGGCTACACCTTC. The encoded protein is CASSYSIDEYYGYTF.

The chain joins TRBV7-9 to TRBJ2-7; a weak D match, TRBD2 (5 bases). The CDR3 totals 16 residues. Germline CDR1 reads SEHNR; CDR2 reads FQNEAQ (reference sequence). The germline V and J ends were trimmed by 5 bases and 0 bases, with 17 bases remaining between them. DNA of the CDR3: TGTGCCAGCAGCCCCGGTTCGGGAAAGTACTCCTACGAGCAGTACTTC. It codes for CASSPGSGKYSYEQYF.

The rearrangement joins TRBV18 to TRBJ1-1, with TRBD1 as a possible D gene (5 bases). The CDR3 covers 14 residues. V was pared by 7 bases and J by 1 base, with 13 bases between. Germline V CDR1 and CDR2: KGHSH, LQKENI. CDR3 coding DNA: TGTGCCAGCTACGAACTTCAGGGGAACACTGAAGCTTTCTTT. Amino acid sequence: CASYELQGNTEAFF.

Only a few counts were recorded for this clonotype. The rearrangement links TRBV2 to TRBJ1-1; no clear D gene. Between the trimmed V and J ends, which lost 5 bases and 0 bases, there was a span of 13 bases. The CDR3 length is 15 residues. CDR1 is SNHLY, CDR2 FYNNEI, per germline. CDR3 DNA sequence: TGTGCCAGCAGTTCGTCCCTCGGGATGAACACTGAAGCTTTCTTT. Its protein is CASSSSLGMNTEAFF.

Note on this clonotype: One end of the junction does not line up with germline, which may come from a read error. The chain carries TRBV11-2 and TRBJ2-2; 9 nucleotides agree with TRBD2. Germline-derived CDR1 and CDR2 are SGHAT and FQNNGV. The CDR3 is 14 amino acids. The CDR3 nucleotides are TGTGCCAGCAGCACGCTAGCGGGGACCGCGGAGCTGTTTTTT. Translated: CASSTLAGTAELFF.

The genes are TRBV5-5 and TRBJ2-4, with 10 nucleotides matching TRBD2. The CDR3 is 17 amino acids. After removal of 1 base from V and 3 bases from J, the junction contained 7 bases not matched to a gene. Germline V lookup: CDR1 SGHKS, CDR2 YYEKEE (reference sequence). For the CDR3, the DNA is TGTGCCAGCAGCTTGCCCATACTAGCGGGAAACAAAAACATTCAGTACTTC. Protein product: CASSLPILAGNKNIQYF. The complete variable domain, with remaining parts taken from reference TRBV5-5 and TRBJ2-4, reads DAGVTQSPTHLIKTRGQQVTLRCSPISGHKSVSWYQQVLGQGPQFIFQYYEKEERGRGNFPDRFSARQFPNYSSELNVNALLLGDSALYLCASSLPILAGNKNIQYFGAGTRLSVL.

The V gene is TRBV19, the J gene TRBJ2-1; no clear D gene. Trimming cost V 3 bases and J 4 bases, with 13 bases left between them. Germline V lookup: CDR1 LNHDA, CDR2 SQIVND (reference sequence). The CDR3 runs to 15 residues. The DNA for the CDR3 is TGTGCCAGTAGTATGGGCCCGACCCAATACAATGAGCAGTTCTTC. Translating it yields CASSMGPTQYNEQFF. The full variable domain, with the rest looked up from reference TRBV19 and TRBJ2-1, is DGGITQSPKYLFRKEGQNVTLSCEQNLNHDAMYWYRQDPGQGLRLIYYSQIVNDFQKGDIAEGYSVSREKKESFPLTVTSAQKNPTAFYLCASSMGPTQYNEQFFGPGTRLTVL.

V and J are TRBV4-2 and TRBJ2-7; unclear D gene. Trimming pared 4 bases from V and 2 bases from J, leaving 15 bases between. The germline gives CDR1 LGHNA, CDR2 YNFKEQ. The CDR3 extends over 15 amino acids. The CDR3 sequence is CASSPRAAQTYEQYF. The CDR3 region has the DNA TGTGCCAGCAGCCCCCGGGCCGCTCAAACCTACGAGCAGTACTTC.

The chain uses TRBV27 and TRBJ2-1; 7 bases match TRBD2. This CDR3 has 15 amino acids. The germline gives CDR1 MNHEY, CDR2 SMNVEV (reference sequence). The V and J ends lost 1 base and 9 bases, in that order; junction bases with no gene match: 9. The CDR3 loop reads CASSLLASGTPEQFF. CDR3 nucleotides: TGTGCCAGCAGTTTATTGGCTAGCGGTACTCCTGAGCAGTTCTTC.

The table lists this clonotype with a few counts. The J gene is TRBJ1-1, the V gene TRBV30; a weak D match, TRBD1 (5 bases). From germline, CDR1 is GTSNPN and CDR2 SVGIG (reference sequence). This CDR3 has 13 residues. The V gene lost 5 bases and the J gene lost 13 bases, with 23 bases spanning the gap. The CDR3 region is CAWDDGGSTGGFF. Written as DNA, the CDR3 is TGTGCCTGGGATGATGGTGGGTCGACGGGGGGTTTCTTT. Complete variable domain (other parts from reference TRBV30 and TRBJ1-1): SQTIHQWPATLVQPVGSPLSLECTVEGTSNPNLYWYRQAAGRGLQLLFYSVGIGQISSEVPQNLSASRPQDRQFILSSKKLLLSDSGFYLCAWDDGGSTGGFFGQGTRLTVV.

The chain couples TRBV4-1 to TRBJ2-7, with TRBD1 matching 8 bases. Germline-derived CDR1 and CDR2 are MGHRA and YSYEKL. Germline trimming cut 2 bases from V and 3 bases from J; bases unmatched to any gene: 6. This CDR3 comprises 15 residues. The chain's CDR3 is CASSQQGQVIYEQYF. The CDR3 DNA reads TGCGCCAGCAGCCAACAGGGACAGGTGATCTACGAGCAGTACTTC.

V usage is TRBV11-1 and J usage is TRBJ2-3; possibly TRBD1 or TRBD2 for D (6 bases each). From germline, CDR1 is SGHAT and CDR2 FQDESV (reference sequence). The CDR3 runs to 16 residues. V lost 8 bases, J lost 0 bases, and 18 bases lay in between. CDR3 region: CASRRGYSGSTDTQYF. The CDR3 DNA reads TGTGCCAGCCGGAGGGGGTACAGCGGGAGCACAGATACGCAGTATTTT.

This clonotype has just a few counts. The chain recombines TRBV7-9 with TRBJ2-1, with D possibly being TRBD2 (6 bases). Germline V gives CDR1 SEHNR, CDR2 FQNEAQ (reference sequence). The CDR3 sequence is 13 residues long. V lost 5 bases and J lost 3, with 8 bases in between. CDR3 residues: CASSIGGYNEQFF. The CDR3 DNA sequence: TGTGCCAGCAGCATCGGGGGCTACAATGAGCAGTTCTTC. Supplemented by reference TRBV7-9 and TRBJ2-1, the full variable domain reads DTGVSQNPRHKITKRGQNVTFRCDPISEHNRLYWYRQTLGQGPEFLTYFQNEAQLEKSRLLSDRFSAERPKGSFSTLEIQRTEQGDSAMYLCASSIGGYNEQFFGPGTRLTVL.

This clonotype showed up just a few times. The J gene is TRBJ1-6, the V gene TRBV11-2; D gene uncertain. The ends were cut back, 2 bases at V and 4 bases at J, with 6 bases in the middle. The CDR3 loop spans 14 amino acids. The germline gives CDR1 SGHAT, CDR2 FQNNGV. CDR3 nucleotides: TGTGCCAGCAGCTTACGCGATTATAATTCACCCCTCCACTTT. This translates into CASSLRDYNSPLHF.

The chain is built from TRBV6-1 and TRBJ2-7; no clear D. Per germline, CDR1 MNHNS and CDR2 SASEGT. This CDR3 comprises 13 residues. The CDR3 DNA follows: TGTTCGAGTGCGGCAGCTAAAGACTACGAGCAGTACGTC. It yields the protein CSSAAAKDYEQYV.

The chain is built from TRBV27 and TRBJ1-2, with D perhaps matching TRBD1 (5 bases). In germline, CDR1 is MNHEY, CDR2 SMNVEV (reference sequence). Trimming took off 3 bases at V and 0 bases at J, with 8 bases between the two ends. The CDR3 has 14 residues. This CDR3 is CASSFSTANYGYTF. The DNA for the CDR3 is TGTGCCAGCAGTTTTTCGACAGCTAACTATGGCTACACCTTC.

The chain links TRBV20-1 to TRBJ2-5; D tentatively fits TRBD1 or TRBD2 (5 bases each). The length of the CDR3 is 15 residues. Germline V lookup: CDR1 DFQATT, CDR2 SNEGSKA (reference sequence). Trimming removed 1 base from V and 4 bases from J, with 16 bases in between. As DNA, the CDR3 is TGCAGTGCTAGAGTTCCCGGGACCAGCGCAGAGACCCAGTACTTC. Translating gives CSARVPGTSAETQYF.